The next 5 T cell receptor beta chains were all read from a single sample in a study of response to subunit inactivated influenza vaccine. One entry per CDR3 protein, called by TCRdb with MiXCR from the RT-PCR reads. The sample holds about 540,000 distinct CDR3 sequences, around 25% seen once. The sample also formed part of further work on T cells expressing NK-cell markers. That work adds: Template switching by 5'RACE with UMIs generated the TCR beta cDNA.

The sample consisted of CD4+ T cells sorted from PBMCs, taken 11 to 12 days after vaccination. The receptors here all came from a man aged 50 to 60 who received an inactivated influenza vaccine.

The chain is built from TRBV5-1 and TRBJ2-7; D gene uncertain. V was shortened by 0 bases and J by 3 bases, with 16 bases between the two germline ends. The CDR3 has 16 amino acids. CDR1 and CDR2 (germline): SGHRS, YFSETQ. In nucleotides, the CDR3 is TGCGCCAGCAGCTTGGACCAGGATTTTGGGCTCTACGAGCAGTACTTC. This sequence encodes CASSLDQDFGLYEQYF.

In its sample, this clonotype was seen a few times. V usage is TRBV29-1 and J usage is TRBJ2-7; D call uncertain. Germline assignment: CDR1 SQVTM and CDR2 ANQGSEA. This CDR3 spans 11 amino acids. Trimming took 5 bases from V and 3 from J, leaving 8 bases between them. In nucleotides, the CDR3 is TGCAGCGTTCAGGACCTCTACGAGCAGTACTTC. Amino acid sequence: CSVQDLYEQYF.

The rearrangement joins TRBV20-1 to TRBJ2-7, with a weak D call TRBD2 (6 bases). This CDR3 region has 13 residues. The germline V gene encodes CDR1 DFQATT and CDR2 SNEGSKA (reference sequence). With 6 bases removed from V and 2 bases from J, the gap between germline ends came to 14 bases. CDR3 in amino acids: CSAPRGSPYEQYF. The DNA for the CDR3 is TGCAGTGCCCCCCGGGGGTCCCCCTACGAGCAGTACTTC.

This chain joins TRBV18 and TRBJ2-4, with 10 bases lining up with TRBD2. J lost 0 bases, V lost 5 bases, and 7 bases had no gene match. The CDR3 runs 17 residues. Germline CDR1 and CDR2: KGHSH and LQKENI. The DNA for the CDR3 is TGTGCCAGCTCAGAGCTAGCGGGGGTTCTAGCCAAAAACATTCAGTACTTC. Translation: CASSELAGVLAKNIQYF.

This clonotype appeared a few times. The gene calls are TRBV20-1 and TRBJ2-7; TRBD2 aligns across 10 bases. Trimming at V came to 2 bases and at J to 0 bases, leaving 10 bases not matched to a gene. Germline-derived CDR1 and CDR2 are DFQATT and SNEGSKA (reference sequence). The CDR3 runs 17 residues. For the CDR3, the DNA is TGCAGTGCTAGAAGGCCCAATAGCGGGGGGCGCTCCTACGAGCAGTACTTC. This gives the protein CSARRPNSGGRSYEQYF.